Listed below are T cell receptor beta chains from one sample, sequenced in a study of cytomegalovirus exposure and HLA in healthy donors. Measured with immunoSEQ multiplex PCR; TCRdb has only the in-frame clones, and not every one. The profile shows 95,000 to 150,000 clones, about 83% of them singletons. The sequencing input was PBMCs. The source is a man aged 30-40 years in good health and CMV-seronegative. Each CDR3 is given without its conserved first and last residue. Size tells how often a clone was seen (once, few, many) or the class of an expanded clone, and some rows leave it out.

TRBV7-6	.	TRBJ2-1	ASSLRPPISSMVKEQF
TRBV14	.	TRBJ2-7	ASSHPTSPYEQY
TRBV4-2	.	TRBJ1-6	ASSQEGQKNNSPLH
TRBV4-1	.	TRBJ1-1	ASSQKYEQMNTEAF
TRBV2	.	TRBJ2-2	ASRVQGSAGELF
TRBV6-5	.	TRBJ2-5	ASSINRGRLETQY
TRBV18	.	TRBJ2-3	ASSPFSDRADTQY
TRBV5-1	.	TRBJ1-1	ASSLGRGNTEAF
TRBV5-6	once	TRBJ1-1	ASSTLSANTEAF
TRBV5-1	.	TRBJ2-3	VSSPDYRDTDTQY
TRBV6-1	few	TRBJ1-3	ASNGAPGNTIY
TRBV5-6	few	TRBJ1-3	ASSPWDRDSGNTIY
TRBV18	.	TRBJ1-2	ASSPGQGKVIGGYT
TRBV10-3	.	TRBJ2-6	AISPKAGTGSAGANVLT
TRBV30	.	TRBJ1-4	AWDGSQREKLF
TRBV5-6	.	TRBJ1-2	ASRQIQGQSYGYT
TRBV10-3	.	TRBJ2-5	AINGAMGTQY
TRBV5-1	.	TRBJ2-7	ASSLASRGTYEQY
TRBV5-1	once	TRBJ1-5	ASSLLGGGDQPQH
TRBV4-3	once	TRBJ2-5	ASSHAGGEETQY
TRBV5-1	once	TRBJ1-5	ASSLAGIHQPQH
TRBV28	.	TRBJ2-7	ASSWVAAYEQY
TRBV30	.	TRBJ2-6	AWSISSGANVLT
TRBV18	.	TRBJ2-7	ASSPSGQTYEQY
TRBV27	.	TRBJ1-5	ASSDGQGNQPQH